The next 16 T cell receptor beta chains were all read from a single sample in a study of blood T cell repertoires in COVID-19. The repertoire was sequenced with immunoSEQ multiplex PCR; TCRdb's copy has only in-frame clones and lacks some. The sample consists of roughly 250,000 clones, around 86% of them appearing once. What was sequenced was PBMCs or T cells enriched from blood (not recorded which). The receptors come from a middle-aged woman with acute COVID-19.

V and J are TRBV6-5 and TRBJ2-5; possibly TRBD1 for D (6 bases). Germline loops: CDR1 MNHEY, CDR2 SVGAGI. V was cut by 7 bases and J by 2 bases, with 17 bases left in between. The CDR3 runs to 15 residues. The CDR3 is CASTTPGQGQETQYF. For the CDR3, the DNA is TGTGCCAGCACCACCCCGGGGCAGGGGCAAGAGACCCAGTACTTC.

The chain uses TRBV30 and TRBJ1-1; TRBD1 matches at 7 bases. The ends lost 0 bases at V and 2 bases at J; junction bases unmatched: 6. CDR3 length: 15 amino acids. Germline CDR1 and CDR2: GTSNPN and SVGIG (reference sequence). CDR3 sequence (DNA): TGTGCCTGGAGTGTAACCGGGACAGCTAACACTGAAGCTTTCTTT. It encodes CAWSVTGTANTEAFF.

The chain couples TRBV5-1 to TRBJ2-3; 9 nucleotides align to TRBD2. Germline lookup yields CDR1 SGHRS and CDR2 YFSETQ. Trimming cost V 6 bases and J 0 bases; bases outside gene matches: 8. This CDR3 is 16 amino acids long. CDR3 protein: CASKRETSGSTDTQYF. The DNA of the CDR3 is TGCGCCAGCAAGCGGGAGACTAGCGGTAGCACAGATACGCAGTATTTT.

The table lists this clone with a few counts. J is TRBJ1-2 and V is TRBV6-5; TRBD1 matches at 7 bases. The CDR3 extends over 12 amino acids. Germline values: CDR1 MNHEY, CDR2 SVGAGI. With 2 bases clipped from V and 6 bases from J, the junction kept 0 bases outside the gene matches. CDR3 coding DNA: TGTGCCAGCAGTTACGGGACAGATGGCTACACCTTC. Its protein product is CASSYGTDGYTF.

The rearrangement links TRBV6-4 to TRBJ1-1, with D maybe TRBD1 (6 bases). Trimming stripped 7 bases from V and 0 bases from J, with 12 bases between. The CDR3 covers 14 residues. Germline CDR1 reads MRHNA; CDR2 reads SNTAGT. This CDR3 is CASMKDSMNTEAFF. The CDR3 coding sequence is TGTGCCAGCATGAAGGACAGCATGAACACTGAAGCTTTCTTT.

The chain couples TRBV4-2 to TRBJ2-2; 8 nucleotides line up with TRBD1. Germline CDR1 reads LGHNA; CDR2 reads YNFKEQ. The CDR3 loop spans 16 amino acids. J gave up 4 bases and V 3 bases, and 7 bases lay outside the gene matches. The CDR3 nucleotides read TGTGCCAGCAGCCAGGGAGACAGGGGCGGCACCGGGGAGCTGTTTTTT. It specifies CASSQGDRGGTGELFF.

The chain employs TRBV12-3 or TRBV12-4 and TRBJ2-1; 10 bases are shared with TRBD1. The CDR3 covers 13 residues. V gave up 5 bases and J gave up 9 bases; unmatched junction bases: 4. CDR3: CASSPGQGSEQFF. CDR3 nucleotide sequence: TGTGCCAGCAGTCCGGGACAGGGGAGTGAGCAGTTCTTC.

CDR3 sequence: CASSIRDYGYTF. DNA of the CDR3: TGTGCCAGCAGCATTCGGGACTATGGCTACACCTTC. The chain employs TRBV3-1 (or the pseudogene TRBV3-2) and TRBJ1-2; D is uncertain. V was clipped by 5 bases and J by 3 bases, with 7 bases between them. Germline V gene data show CDR1 as LGHDT and CDR2 as YNNKEL (reference sequence). The CDR3 spans 12 residues.

The chain joins TRBV4-1 to TRBJ2-7; 9 bases are shared with TRBD1. Germline CDR1 and CDR2: MGHRA and YSYEKL. V lost 4 bases and J lost 0; bases outside the gene matches: 1. The CDR3 contains 14 residues. The CDR3 coding sequence is TGCGCCAGCAGCCGGGGACAGGGCTCCTACGAGCAGTACTTC. This codes for CASSRGQGSYEQYF.

The chain has TRBV5-1 and TRBJ1-2; 8 bases line up with TRBD1. Germline values: CDR1 SGHRS, CDR2 YFSETQ. The CDR3 totals 16 residues. V was pared by 4 bases and J by 1 base, with 9 bases of the junction left unmatched. The CDR3 loop reads CASSVGRTGYNYGYTF. In DNA, the CDR3 is TGCGCCAGCAGCGTGGGGCGGACAGGGTATAACTATGGCTACACCTTC.

The J gene is TRBJ2-7, the V gene TRBV7-2, with 8 bases fitting TRBD2. Germline-derived CDR1 and CDR2 are SGHTA and FQGNSA. The CDR3 sequence is 14 residues long. V was pared by 5 bases and J by 0 bases, with 3 bases of the junction left unmatched. CDR3 sequence (DNA): TGTGCCAGCAGCACGGGACTAGACTCCTACGAGCAGTACTTC. Amino acid sequence: CASSTGLDSYEQYF. Drawing the rest from reference TRBV7-2 and TRBJ2-7, the complete variable domain is GAGVSQSPSNKVTEKGKDVELRCDPISGHTALYWYRQSLGQGLEFLIYFQGNSAPDKSGLPSDRFSAERTGGSVSTLTIQRTQQEDSAVYLCASSTGLDSYEQYFGPGTRLTVT.

For the CDR3, the DNA is TGTGCCAGCATCGGACAAAGCCAAGAGACCCAGTACTTC. As protein: CASIGQSQETQYF. The gene calls are TRBV5-6 and TRBJ2-5; tentative D call: TRBD1 (5 bases). CDR1 and CDR2 (germline): SGHDT, YYEEEE. V was cut by 6 bases and J by 1 base, with 10 bases left in between. This CDR3 has 13 amino acids.

This clone showed up just a few times. V and J are TRBV11-2 and TRBJ2-7, with TRBD2 matching 8 bases. The CDR3 runs to 14 residues. V lost 4 bases, J lost 5 bases, and 7 bases stayed unmatched. Germline CDR1 and CDR2: SGHAT and FQNNGV. The CDR3 sequence is CASSSGTSSHEQYF. The CDR3 coding sequence is TGTGCCAGCAGCTCGGGGACTAGTTCCCACGAGCAGTACTTC.

V is TRBV25-1 and J is TRBJ2-5; 9 bases are shared with TRBD1. With 3 bases clipped from V and 0 bases from J, the junction kept 8 bases outside the gene matches. In germline, CDR1 is MGHDK, CDR2 SYGVNS. The CDR3 extends over 17 amino acids. The CDR3 is CASSESRTGENQETQYF. The CDR3 bases are TGTGCCAGCAGTGAGAGTCGGACAGGGGAGAACCAAGAGACCCAGTACTTC.

The CDR3 loop is CAISGLAGMYNEQFF. DNA for the CDR3: TGTGCCATCAGTGGTCTAGCGGGGATGTACAATGAGCAGTTCTTC. This chain links TRBV10-3 with TRBJ2-1, with TRBD2 matching over 9 bases. The germline CDR1 and CDR2 sequences are ENHRY and SYGVKD. The CDR3 loop spans 15 amino acids. The V segment lost 4 bases and the J segment 4 bases; nucleotides outside the gene matches: 5.

The chain couples TRBV27 to TRBJ2-1; 12 nucleotides agree with TRBD2. In germline, CDR1 is MNHEY, CDR2 SMNVEV (reference sequence). The junction had 4 bases not matched to a gene; V was cut back by 7 bases and J by 9 bases. This CDR3 comprises 13 residues. The CDR3: CASKLAGGSEQFF. Here the CDR3 DNA reads TGTGCCAGCAAACTAGCGGGAGGATCTGAGCAGTTCTTC.